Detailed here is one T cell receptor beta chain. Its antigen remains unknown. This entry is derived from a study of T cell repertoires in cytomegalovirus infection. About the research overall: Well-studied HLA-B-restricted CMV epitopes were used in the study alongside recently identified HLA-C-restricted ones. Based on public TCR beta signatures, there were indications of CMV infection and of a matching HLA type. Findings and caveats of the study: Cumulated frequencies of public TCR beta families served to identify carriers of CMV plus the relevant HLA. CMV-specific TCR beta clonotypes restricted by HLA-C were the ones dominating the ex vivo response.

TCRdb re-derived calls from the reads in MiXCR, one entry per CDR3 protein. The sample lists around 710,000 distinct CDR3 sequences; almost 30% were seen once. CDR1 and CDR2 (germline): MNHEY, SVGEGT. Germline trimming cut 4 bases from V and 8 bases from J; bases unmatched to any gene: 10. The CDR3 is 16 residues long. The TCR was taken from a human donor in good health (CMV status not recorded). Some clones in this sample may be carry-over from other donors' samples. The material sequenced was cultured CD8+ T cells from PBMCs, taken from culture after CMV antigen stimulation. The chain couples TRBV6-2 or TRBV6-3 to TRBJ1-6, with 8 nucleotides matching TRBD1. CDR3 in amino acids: CASSSPPGQVDSPLHF. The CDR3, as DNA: TGTGCCAGCAGTTCCCCCCCGGGACAGGTCGATTCACCCCTCCACTTT.